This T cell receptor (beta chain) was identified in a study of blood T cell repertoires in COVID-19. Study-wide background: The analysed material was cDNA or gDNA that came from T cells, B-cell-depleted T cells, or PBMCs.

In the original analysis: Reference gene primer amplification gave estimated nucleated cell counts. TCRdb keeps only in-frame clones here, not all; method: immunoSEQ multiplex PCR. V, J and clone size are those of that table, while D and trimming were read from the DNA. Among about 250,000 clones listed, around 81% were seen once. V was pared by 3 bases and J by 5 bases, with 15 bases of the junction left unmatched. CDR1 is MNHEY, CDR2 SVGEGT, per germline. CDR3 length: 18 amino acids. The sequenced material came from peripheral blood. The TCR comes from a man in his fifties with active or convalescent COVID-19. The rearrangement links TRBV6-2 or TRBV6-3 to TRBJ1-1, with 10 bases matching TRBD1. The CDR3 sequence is CASSYMDRTGGSPTEAFF. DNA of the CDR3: TGTGCCAGCAGTTATATGGATCGGACAGGGGGTAGTCCGACTGAAGCTTTCTTT.